This T cell receptor (beta chain) came from a study of Graves' ophthalmopathy and Graves' hyperthyroidism. Many counts were recorded for this clonotype. Its antigen is not identified. CDR1 and CDR2 (germline): SGHDN, FVKESK. This CDR3 region has 19 residues. V lost 1 base and J lost 5, with 26 bases in between. Patients in the hyperthyroidism group, adults aged 18 to 65, were newly diagnosed, under 2 months' duration. From RNA, the CDR3 regions of TCR beta chains were amplified and sequenced. After a first-round RT-PCR with HTBI primers, a second-round multiplex PCR was run. A single record per CDR3 protein comes from TCRdb applying MiXCR to the multiplex PCR reads. The sample yields 400,000 to 450,000 distinct CDR3 sequences, 20% to 25% seen once. Study-level results: Blood also carried most expanded thyroid clonotypes exceeding 0.001 frequency. The model's ophthalmopathy progression predictions had approximately 69% sensitivity and 72.22% specificity. Discrimination between ophthalmopathy and stable hyperthyroidism by a 13-signature model showed about 88% sensitivity and about 81% specificity.

The rearrangement uses TRBV14 and TRBJ2-5; D gene unclear. The receptor comes from a woman aged 18 to 35 with stable Graves' hyperthyroidism. The sample comprised peripheral blood. CDR3 DNA sequence: TGTGCCAGCAGCCAAGGTTTTTTTCCCCGACGAGATTCTGGGGAGACCCAGTACTTC. The encoded protein is CASSQGFFPRRDSGETQYF.